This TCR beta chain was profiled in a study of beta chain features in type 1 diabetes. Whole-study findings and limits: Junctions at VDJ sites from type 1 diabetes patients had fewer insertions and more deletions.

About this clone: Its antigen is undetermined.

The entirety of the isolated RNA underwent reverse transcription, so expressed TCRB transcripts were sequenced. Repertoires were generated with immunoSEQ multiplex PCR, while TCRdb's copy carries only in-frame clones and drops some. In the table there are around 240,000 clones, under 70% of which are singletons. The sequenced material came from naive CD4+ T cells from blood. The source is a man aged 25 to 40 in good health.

The CDR3 coding sequence is TGCAGTGCTAGCGGCGCGGGTGAGCAGTTCTTC. This translates into CSASGAGEQFF. This chain connects TRBV20-1 to TRBJ2-1, with D maybe TRBD2 (5 bases). V lost 3 bases to trimming and J lost 9 bases, with 9 bases between them. The germline gives CDR1 DFQATT, CDR2 SNEGSKA (reference sequence). The CDR3 is 11 amino acids.